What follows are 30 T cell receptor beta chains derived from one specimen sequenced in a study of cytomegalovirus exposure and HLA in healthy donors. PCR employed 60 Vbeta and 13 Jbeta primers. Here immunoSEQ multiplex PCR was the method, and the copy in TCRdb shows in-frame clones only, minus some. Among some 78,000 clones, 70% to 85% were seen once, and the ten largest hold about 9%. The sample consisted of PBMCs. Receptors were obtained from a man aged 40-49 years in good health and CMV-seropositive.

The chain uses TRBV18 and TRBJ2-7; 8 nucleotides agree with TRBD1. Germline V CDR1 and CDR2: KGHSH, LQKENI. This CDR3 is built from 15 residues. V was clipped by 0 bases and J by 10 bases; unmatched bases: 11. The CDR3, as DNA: TGTGCCAGCTCACCACCGCCGGACAGGGTCTCGAAACAGTACTTC. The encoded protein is CASSPPPDRVSKQYF.

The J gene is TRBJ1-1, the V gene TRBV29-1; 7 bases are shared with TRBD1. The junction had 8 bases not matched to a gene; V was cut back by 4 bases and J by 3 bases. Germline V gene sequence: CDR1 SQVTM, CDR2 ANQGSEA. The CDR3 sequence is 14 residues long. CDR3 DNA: TGCAGCGTTGTAAGGGGGCAAGGGTACACTGAAGCTTTCTTT. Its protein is CSVVRGQGYTEAFF. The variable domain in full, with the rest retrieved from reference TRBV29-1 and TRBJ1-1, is SAVISQKPSRDICQRGTSLTIQCQVDSQVTMMFWYRQQPGQSLTLIATANQGSEATYESGFVIDKFPISRPNLTFSTLTVSNMSPEDSSIYLCSVVRGQGYTEAFFGQGTRLTVV.

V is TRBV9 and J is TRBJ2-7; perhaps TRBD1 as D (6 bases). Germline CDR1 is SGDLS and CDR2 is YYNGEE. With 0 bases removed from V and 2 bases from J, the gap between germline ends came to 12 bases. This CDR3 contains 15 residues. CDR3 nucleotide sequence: TGTGCCAGCAGCGTAGATCCGGCAGGGGCCTACGAGCAGTACTTC. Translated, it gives CASSVDPAGAYEQYF.

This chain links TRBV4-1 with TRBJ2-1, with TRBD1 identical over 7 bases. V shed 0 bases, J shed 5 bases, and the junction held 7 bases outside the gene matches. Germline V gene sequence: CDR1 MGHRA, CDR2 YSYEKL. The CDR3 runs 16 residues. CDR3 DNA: TGCGCCAGCAGCCAAGACCCGGGACAGCTTCACAATGAGCAGTTCTTC. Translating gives CASSQDPGQLHNEQFF.

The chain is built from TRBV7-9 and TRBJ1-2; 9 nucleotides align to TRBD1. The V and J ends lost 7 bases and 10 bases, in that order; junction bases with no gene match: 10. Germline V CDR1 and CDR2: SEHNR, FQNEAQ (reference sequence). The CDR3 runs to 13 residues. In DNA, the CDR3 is TGTGCCAGCATCCAGGGGGGGGACAGGGACTACACCTTC. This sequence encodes CASIQGGDRDYTF.

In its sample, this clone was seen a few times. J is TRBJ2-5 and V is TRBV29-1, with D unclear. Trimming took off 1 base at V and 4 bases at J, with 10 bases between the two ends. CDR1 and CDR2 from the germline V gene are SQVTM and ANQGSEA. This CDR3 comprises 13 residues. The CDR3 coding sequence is TGCAGCGTTGAAGGAGGCAGTGGAGAGACCCAGTACTTC. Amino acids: CSVEGGSGETQYF.

The CDR3 is CASSLGLAGVDEQFF. The DNA of the CDR3 is TGTGCCAGCAGTTTGGGACTAGCGGGAGTCGATGAGCAGTTCTTC. J is TRBJ2-1 and V is TRBV27, with 14 positions matching TRBD2. Looked up from germline, CDR1 is MNHEY and CDR2 is SMNVEV (reference sequence). The V and J ends lost 3 bases and 8 bases, in that order; junction bases with no gene match: 3. CDR3 length: 15 residues.

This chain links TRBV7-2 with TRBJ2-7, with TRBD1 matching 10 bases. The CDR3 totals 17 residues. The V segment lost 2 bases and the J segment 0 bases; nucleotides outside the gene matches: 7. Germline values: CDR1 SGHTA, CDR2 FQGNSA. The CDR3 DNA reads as TGTGCCAGCAGCTTAAGTGGGACAGGGGCTAGCTCCTACGAGCAGTACTTC. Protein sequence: CASSLSGTGASSYEQYF.

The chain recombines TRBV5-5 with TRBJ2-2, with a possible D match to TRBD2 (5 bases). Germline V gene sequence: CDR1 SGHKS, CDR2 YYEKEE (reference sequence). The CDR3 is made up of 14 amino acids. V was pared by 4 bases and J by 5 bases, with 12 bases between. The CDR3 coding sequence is TGTGCCAGCAGCGGCCGGACTGTTACCGGGGAGCTGTTTTTT. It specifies CASSGRTVTGELFF.

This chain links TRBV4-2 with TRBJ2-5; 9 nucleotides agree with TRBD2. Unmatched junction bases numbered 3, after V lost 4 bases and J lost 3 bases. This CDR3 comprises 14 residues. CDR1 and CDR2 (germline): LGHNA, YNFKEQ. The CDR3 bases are TGTGCCAGCAGCCCCCGACTAGCGGAAGAGACCCAGTACTTC. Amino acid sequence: CASSPRLAEETQYF.

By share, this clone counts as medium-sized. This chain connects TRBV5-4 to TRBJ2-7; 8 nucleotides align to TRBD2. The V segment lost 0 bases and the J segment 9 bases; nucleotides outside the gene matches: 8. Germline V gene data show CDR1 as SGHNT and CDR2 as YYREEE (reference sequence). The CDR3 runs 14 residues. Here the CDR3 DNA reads TGTGCCAGCAGCTTGGTGGGTAGCGGGGACGGGCAGTACTTC. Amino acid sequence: CASSLVGSGDGQYF.

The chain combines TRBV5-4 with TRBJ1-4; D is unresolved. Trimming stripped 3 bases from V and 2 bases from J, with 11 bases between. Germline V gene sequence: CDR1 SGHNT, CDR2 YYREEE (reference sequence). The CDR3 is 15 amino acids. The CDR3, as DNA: TGTGCCAGCAGCTCGGCGGGGAGGACTAATGAAAAACTGTTTTTT. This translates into CASSSAGRTNEKLFF.

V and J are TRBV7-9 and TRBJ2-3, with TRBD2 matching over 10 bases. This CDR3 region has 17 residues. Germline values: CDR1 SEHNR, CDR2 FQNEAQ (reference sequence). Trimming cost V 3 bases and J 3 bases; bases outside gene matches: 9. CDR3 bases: TGTGCCAGCAGCTTCTCGTCTAGCGGGGGTGGGACAGATACGCAGTATTTT. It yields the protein CASSFSSSGGGTDTQYF.

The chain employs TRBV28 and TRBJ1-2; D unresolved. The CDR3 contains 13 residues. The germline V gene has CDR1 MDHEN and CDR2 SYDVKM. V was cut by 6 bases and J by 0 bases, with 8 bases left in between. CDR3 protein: CASSRDTNYGYTF. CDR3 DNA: TGTGCCAGCAGCCGAGACACTAACTATGGCTACACCTTC.

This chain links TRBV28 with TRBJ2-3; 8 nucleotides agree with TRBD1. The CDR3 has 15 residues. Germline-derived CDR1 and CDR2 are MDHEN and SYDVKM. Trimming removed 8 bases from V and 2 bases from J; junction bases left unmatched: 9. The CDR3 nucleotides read TGTGCCAGCCTACGCGGACAGGGCTTCACAGATACGCAGTATTTT. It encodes CASLRGQGFTDTQYF. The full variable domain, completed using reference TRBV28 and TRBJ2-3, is DVKVTQSSRYLVKRTGEKVFLECVQDMDHENMFWYRQDPGLGLRLIYFSYDVKMKEKGDIPEGYSVSREKKERFSLILESASTNQTSMYLCASLRGQGFTDTQYFGPGTRLTVL.

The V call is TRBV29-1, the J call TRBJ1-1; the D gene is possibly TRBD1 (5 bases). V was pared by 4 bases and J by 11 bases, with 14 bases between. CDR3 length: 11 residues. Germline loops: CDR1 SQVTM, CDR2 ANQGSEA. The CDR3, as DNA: TGCAGCGTTGGAGCGGGGGTAATGGCTTTCTTT. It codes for CSVGAGVMAFF.

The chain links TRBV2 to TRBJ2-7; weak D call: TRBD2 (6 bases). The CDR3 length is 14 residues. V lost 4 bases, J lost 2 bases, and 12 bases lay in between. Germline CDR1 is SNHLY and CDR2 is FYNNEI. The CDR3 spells CASSVTGVAYEQYF. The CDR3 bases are TGTGCCAGCAGTGTGACGGGAGTGGCCTACGAGCAGTACTTC.

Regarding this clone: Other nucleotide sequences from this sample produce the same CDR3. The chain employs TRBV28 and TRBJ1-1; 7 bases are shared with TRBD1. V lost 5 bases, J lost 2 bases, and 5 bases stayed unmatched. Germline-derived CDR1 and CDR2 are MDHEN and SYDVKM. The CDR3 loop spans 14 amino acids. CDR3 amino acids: CASSPDRVNTEAFF. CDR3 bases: TGTGCCAGCAGTCCCGACAGGGTTAACACTGAAGCTTTCTTT.

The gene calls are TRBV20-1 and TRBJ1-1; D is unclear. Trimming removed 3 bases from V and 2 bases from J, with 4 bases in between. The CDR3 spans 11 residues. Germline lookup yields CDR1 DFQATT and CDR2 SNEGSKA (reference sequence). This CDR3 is CSASHNTEAFF. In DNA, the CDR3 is TGCAGTGCTAGCCATAACACTGAAGCTTTCTTT.

The CDR3 sequence is CASSTVPSTGKSNIQYF. The CDR3, as DNA: TGTGCCAGCAGCACAGTGCCAAGTACAGGGAAATCAAACATTCAGTACTTC. The genes are TRBV7-9 and TRBJ2-4, with TRBD1 as a possible D gene (6 bases). The CDR3 contains 17 residues. V was shortened by 5 bases and J by 6 bases, with 23 bases between the two germline ends. The germline V gene has CDR1 SEHNR and CDR2 FQNEAQ (reference sequence).

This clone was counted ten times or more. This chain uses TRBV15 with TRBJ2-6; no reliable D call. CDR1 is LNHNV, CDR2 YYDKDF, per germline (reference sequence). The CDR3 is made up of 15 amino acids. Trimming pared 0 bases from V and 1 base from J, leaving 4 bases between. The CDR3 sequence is CATSRDKSGANVLTF. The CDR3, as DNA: TGTGCCACCAGCAGAGACAAATCTGGGGCCAACGTCCTGACTTTC.

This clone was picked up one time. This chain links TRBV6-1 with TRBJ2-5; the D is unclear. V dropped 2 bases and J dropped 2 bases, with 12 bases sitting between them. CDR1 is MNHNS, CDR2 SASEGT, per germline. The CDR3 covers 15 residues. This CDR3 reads CASSEMAGRQETQYF. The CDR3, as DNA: TGTGCCAGCAGTGAAATGGCTGGCCGACAAGAGACCCAGTACTTC.

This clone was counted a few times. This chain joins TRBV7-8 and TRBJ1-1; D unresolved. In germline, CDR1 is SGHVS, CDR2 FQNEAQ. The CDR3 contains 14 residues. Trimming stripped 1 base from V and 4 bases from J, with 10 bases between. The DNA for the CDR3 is TGTGCCAGCAGCTTAGGGGTGAGGATCACTGAAGCTTTCTTT. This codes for CASSLGVRITEAFF.

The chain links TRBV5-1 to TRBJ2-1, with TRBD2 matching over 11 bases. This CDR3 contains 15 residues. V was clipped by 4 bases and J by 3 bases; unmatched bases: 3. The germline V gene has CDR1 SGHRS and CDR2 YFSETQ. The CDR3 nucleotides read TGCGCCAGCAGCACGGGACTAGCGGACTACAATGAGCAGTTCTTC. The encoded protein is CASSTGLADYNEQFF.

For the CDR3, the DNA is TGTGCCATCAGTGAAGGCAGGGTCCCCGAAGCTTTCTTT. It specifies CAISEGRVPEAFF. The chain recombines TRBV10-3 with TRBJ1-1; maybe TRBD1 (5 bases). The CDR3 loop spans 13 amino acids. The V gene's germline CDR1 is ENHRY and CDR2 SYGVKD. The V and J ends lost 3 bases and 8 bases respectively, with 13 bases between them.

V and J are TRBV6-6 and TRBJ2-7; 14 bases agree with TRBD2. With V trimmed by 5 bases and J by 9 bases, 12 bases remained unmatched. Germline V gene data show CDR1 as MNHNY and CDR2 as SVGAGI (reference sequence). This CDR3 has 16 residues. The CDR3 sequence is CASSQGLAGVEGLQYF. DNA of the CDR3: TGTGCCAGCAGTCAGGGACTAGCGGGAGTGGAGGGACTGCAGTACTTC.

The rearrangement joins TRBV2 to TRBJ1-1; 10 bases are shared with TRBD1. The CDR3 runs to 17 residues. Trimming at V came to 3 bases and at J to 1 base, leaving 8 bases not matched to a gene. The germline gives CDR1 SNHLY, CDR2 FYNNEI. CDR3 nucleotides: TGTGCCAGCAGTGACCTGACAGGGGGCTTAAGGAACACTGAAGCTTTCTTT. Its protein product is CASSDLTGGLRNTEAFF.

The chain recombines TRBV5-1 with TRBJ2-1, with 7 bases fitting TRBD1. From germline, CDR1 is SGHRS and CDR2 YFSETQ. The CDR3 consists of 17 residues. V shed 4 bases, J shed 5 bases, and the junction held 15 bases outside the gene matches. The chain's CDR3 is CASSPSPPGQSNNEQFF. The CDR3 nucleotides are TGCGCCAGCAGCCCGAGCCCCCCGGGACAGTCTAACAATGAGCAGTTCTTC.

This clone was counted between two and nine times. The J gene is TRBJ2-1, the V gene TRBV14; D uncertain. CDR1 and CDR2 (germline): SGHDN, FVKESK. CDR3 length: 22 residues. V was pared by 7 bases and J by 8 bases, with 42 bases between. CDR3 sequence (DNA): TGTGCCAGCACCGCCAAAACGAAAACAAGCCCCCCACCCCCGCTAGTCCTGGATGAGCAGTTCTTC. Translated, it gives CASTAKTKTSPPPPLVLDEQFF.

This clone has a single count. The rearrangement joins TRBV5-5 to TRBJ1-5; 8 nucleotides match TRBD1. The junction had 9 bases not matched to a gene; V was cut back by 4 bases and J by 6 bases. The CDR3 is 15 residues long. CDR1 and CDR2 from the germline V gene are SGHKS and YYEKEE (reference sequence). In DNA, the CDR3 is TGTGCCAGCAGCCGATTCGGACAGGGTGGTCAGCCCCAGCATTTT. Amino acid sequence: CASSRFGQGGQPQHF.